This T cell receptor beta chain was identified during a study of blood T cell repertoires in COVID-19. Trimming shortened V by 0 bases and J by 8 bases, and 8 bases separated the two germline ends. The CDR3 runs 13 residues. Germline values: CDR1 MGHRA, CDR2 YSYEKL. The protocol was immunoSEQ multiplex PCR, while the TCRdb copy is restricted to in-frame clones and leaves out a portion. The repertoire holds some 270,000 clones, with around 85% as singletons. This receptor was obtained from a human donor with COVID-19, enrolled during active disease. The donor label of this sample is uncertain. Sample: peripheral blood. The V gene is TRBV4-1, the J gene TRBJ2-1; D remains ambiguous. The CDR3 coding sequence is TGCGCCAGCAGCCAAGAAACGACATATGAGCAGTTCTTC. It specifies CASSQETTYEQFF.